The 21 T cell receptor beta chains given below trace back to one sample, sequenced in a study of cytomegalovirus exposure and HLA in healthy donors. Vbeta (60) and Jbeta (13) primers were used in the PCR. The assay was immunoSEQ multiplex PCR, and TCRdb's table has in-frame clones only and misses some. The repertoire holds 150,000 to 200,000 clones, around three quarters seen once, with approximately 2.2% in the top ten. Specimen: PBMCs. These TCRs come from a woman under 40 in good health and CMV-seropositive.

The genes are TRBV6-6 and TRBJ2-3, with 10 nucleotides matching TRBD2. This CDR3 spans 15 amino acids. Germline CDR1 MNHNY, CDR2 SVGAGI (reference sequence). V lost 6 bases to trimming and J lost 6 bases; unmatched junction nucleotides: 9. CDR3 sequence (DNA): TGTGCCAGCAGAAGTAGCGGGAGGATACTGGATACGCAGTATTTT. It codes for CASRSSGRILDTQYF.

In its sample, this clone was seen a few times. The chain has TRBV19 and TRBJ2-1; 8 bases are shared with TRBD1. Trimming at V came to 10 bases and at J to 4 bases, leaving 9 bases not matched to a gene. The CDR3 extends over 14 amino acids. Looked up from germline, CDR1 is LNHDA and CDR2 is SQIVND (reference sequence). The CDR3 DNA follows: TGTGCCACCTCAGACAGGGGTTCATACAATGAGCAGTTCTTC. The encoded protein is CATSDRGSYNEQFF.

The DNA of the CDR3 is TGTGCCAGCAGCGCCGGGACTTCAGGCGAGCAGTACTTC. Translation gives CASSAGTSGEQYF. The chain has TRBV9 and TRBJ2-7, with D perhaps matching TRBD2 (6 bases). The CDR3 has 13 amino acids. Deletions cut 3 bases from V and 6 bases from J, with 13 bases between. The germline CDR1 and CDR2 sequences are SGDLS and YYNGEE.

This clone was detected only a few times. The V and J genes are TRBV5-4 and TRBJ1-2; possible D gene TRBD1, 5 bases. This CDR3 is built from 15 residues. The ends were cut back, 4 bases at V and 2 bases at J, with 15 bases in the middle. Germline lookup yields CDR1 SGHNT and CDR2 YYREEE (reference sequence). In DNA, the CDR3 is TGTGCCAGCAGCCCGTTCGACAGACCAAACTATGGCTACACCTTC. As protein: CASSPFDRPNYGYTF.

V and J are TRBV30 and TRBJ1-4; TRBD1 matches at 9 bases. The germline CDR1 and CDR2 sequences are GTSNPN and SVGIG (reference sequence). The CDR3 length is 15 residues. J gave up 9 bases and V 1 base, and 9 bases lay outside the gene matches. The CDR3: CAWSGRDRVEKKLFF. CDR3 nucleotide sequence: TGTGCCTGGAGTGGTCGGGACAGGGTTGAGAAAAAACTGTTTTTT.

This sequence joins TRBV6-5 and TRBJ2-7; 11 nucleotides match TRBD2. Germline lookup yields CDR1 MNHEY and CDR2 SVGAGI. This CDR3 region has 14 residues. J gave up 4 bases and V 3 bases, and 2 bases lay outside the gene matches. In nucleotides, the CDR3 is TGTGCCAGCAGTTATGGGACTAGCGGATACGAGCAGTACTTC. Protein: CASSYGTSGYEQYF.

The CDR3 region has the DNA TGCAGCTACTTAAAAGAGGAGCAGTTCTTC. As protein: CSYLKEEQFF. The chain recombines TRBV29-1 with TRBJ2-1; no clear D. Per the germline V gene, CDR1 is SQVTM and CDR2 is ANQGSEA. This CDR3 region has 10 residues. V was cut by 8 bases and J by 10 bases, with 12 bases left in between.

The gene calls are TRBV2 and TRBJ2-3; D perhaps matches TRBD2 (5 bases). Germline V gene sequence: CDR1 SNHLY, CDR2 FYNNEI. Trimming cost V 5 bases and J 2 bases, with 11 bases left between them. This CDR3 is 14 amino acids long. The CDR3 region has the DNA TGTGCCAGCAGTTTCGGAGGTTCCACAGATACGCAGTATTTT. This codes for CASSFGGSTDTQYF. Using reference TRBV2 and TRBJ2-3 for the parts outside the CDR3, the full variable domain is EPEVTQTPSHQVTQMGQEVILRCVPISNHLYFYWYRQILGQKVEFLVSFYNNEISEKSEIFDDQFSVERPDGSNFTLKIRSTKLEDSAMYFCASSFGGSTDTQYFGPGTRLTVL.

This chain joins TRBV9 and TRBJ1-5, with D tentatively TRBD1 (6 bases). V was cut by 0 bases and J by 7 bases, with 11 bases left in between. The germline V gene encodes CDR1 SGDLS and CDR2 YYNGEE. The length of the CDR3 is 14 residues. This CDR3 reads CASSVDGGLQPQHF. The CDR3 nucleotides read TGTGCCAGCAGCGTAGACGGGGGGCTCCAGCCCCAGCATTTT.

This clone was detected a few times. The chain recombines TRBV6-4 with TRBJ2-2, with 7 bases fitting TRBD1. CDR1 and CDR2 from the germline V gene are MRHNA and SNTAGT. The CDR3 is 15 residues long. Trimming cost V 6 bases and J 2 bases; bases outside gene matches: 6. CDR3 sequence reads: CASSPDRANTGELFF. The CDR3 region has the DNA TGTGCCAGCAGCCCCGACAGGGCAAACACCGGGGAGCTGTTTTTT.

The chain employs TRBV29-1 and TRBJ2-3, with 9 bases lining up with TRBD1. The CDR3 has 14 residues. Trimming at V came to 6 bases and at J to 6 bases, leaving 10 bases not matched to a gene. Germline values: CDR1 SQVTM, CDR2 ANQGSEA. The CDR3 nucleotides are TGCAGCGTCGTACTACAGGGGGCGACCGATACGCAGTATTTT. It translates to CSVVLQGATDTQYF.

This clone was seen only a few times. The chain is built from TRBV28 and TRBJ1-2, with D unresolved. Trimming shortened V by 5 bases and J by 5 bases, and 9 bases separated the two germline ends. The germline CDR1 and CDR2 sequences are MDHEN and SYDVKM. This CDR3 has 12 residues. The CDR3 spells CASSTRLYGYTF. The CDR3 DNA sequence: TGTGCCAGCAGTACGAGGCTTTATGGCTACACCTTC.

V usage is TRBV5-1 and J usage is TRBJ2-3; the D gene is possibly TRBD1 (6 bases). The CDR3 loop spans 15 amino acids. Trimming took 1 base from V and 5 from J, leaving 14 bases between them. CDR1 is SGHRS, CDR2 YFSETQ, per germline. The CDR3 DNA sequence: TGCGCCAGCAGCTTGTACAGGGATATGCAAGATACGCAGTATTTT. This encodes CASSLYRDMQDTQYF.

Worth noting for this clone: This same CDR3 is encoded by further DNA sequences in the sample. V usage is TRBV7-2 and J usage is TRBJ2-3; TRBD2 is a possible D gene (6 bases). Germline loops: CDR1 SGHTA, CDR2 FQGNSA. The V end was cut by 1 base, the J end by 0 bases, with 11 bases between. The CDR3 loop spans 16 amino acids. The CDR3 loop reads CASSLDLATSTDTQYF. In nucleotides, the CDR3 is TGTGCCAGCAGCTTAGACCTAGCGACAAGCACAGATACGCAGTATTTT.

The chain uses TRBV5-1 and TRBJ2-7; D call uncertain. Germline CDR1 and CDR2: SGHRS and YFSETQ. V lost 4 bases to trimming and J lost 7 bases, with 9 bases between them. CDR3 length equals 11 residues. The CDR3 sequence: CASSGGGEQYF. CDR3 bases: TGCGCCAGCAGCGGTGGCGGTGAGCAGTACTTC.

This chain links TRBV7-9 with TRBJ1-4; TRBD1 matches at 8 bases. The junction had 16 bases not matched to a gene; V was cut back by 4 bases and J by 12 bases. This CDR3 has 16 amino acids. Per germline, CDR1 SEHNR and CDR2 FQNEAQ (reference sequence). The CDR3, as DNA: TGTGCCAGCAGCTCCTTGGACAGGGACGGAGATCGGGAACTGTTTTTT. Residues: CASSSLDRDGDRELFF.

CDR3 DNA: TGTGCCAGCAGCTTACGCCCTAATGGGGGCTATGAGCAGTTCTTC. Residues: CASSLRPNGGYEQFF. The rearrangement links TRBV7-8 to TRBJ2-1; D might be TRBD1 (6 bases). Germline values: CDR1 SGHVS, CDR2 FQNEAQ. V was clipped by 2 bases and J by 8 bases, with 16 bases between them. The CDR3 is 15 amino acids.

The chain combines TRBV6-5 with TRBJ1-2; D is unresolved. Germline V gene lookup returns CDR1 MNHEY and CDR2 SVGAGI. The V gene lost 5 bases and the J gene lost 7 bases, with 20 bases spanning the gap. The CDR3 sequence is 15 residues long. CDR3 sequence: CASSTLFGSASGYTF. As DNA, the CDR3 is TGTGCCAGCAGTACCCTTTTTGGTTCCGCTAGTGGCTACACCTTC.

The rearrangement joins TRBV18 to TRBJ2-5; D gene uncertain. V was shortened by 1 base and J by 0 bases, with 15 bases between the two germline ends. This CDR3 comprises 17 residues. Germline CDR1 is KGHSH and CDR2 is LQKENI. The CDR3 is CASSPLALRPNQETQYF. CDR3 DNA sequence: TGTGCCAGCTCACCACTGGCTCTCCGTCCCAACCAAGAGACCCAGTACTTC.

The chain links TRBV11-2 to TRBJ2-7, with 11 bases aligning to TRBD2. V was clipped by 5 bases and J by 0 bases; unmatched bases: 3. This CDR3 is 15 amino acids long. CDR1 is SGHAT, CDR2 FQNNGV, per germline. The CDR3 DNA reads TGTGCCAGCAGCACGACTAGCGGGATCTCCTACGAGCAGTACTTC. This sequence encodes CASSTTSGISYEQYF.

This clone was found once. The chain couples TRBV7-8 to TRBJ2-7; no definite D call. Trimming shortened V by 0 bases and J by 0 bases, and 15 bases separated the two germline ends. Per the germline V gene, CDR1 is SGHVS and CDR2 is FQNEAQ. The CDR3 is 17 residues long. The CDR3, as DNA: TGTGCCAGCAGCTTAGCAGTCTCGGCCGCTAGCTCCTACGAGCAGTACTTC. This encodes CASSLAVSAASSYEQYF.